This T cell receptor beta chain was obtained from a study of vaccination and CD4 T cells after COVID-19. The overall study: Post-vaccine specimens were obtained a median roughly 70 days after dose two (range 14 to 241).

This clonotype has more than one count but fewer than ten. Its target is not known. CDR3 size: 13 residues. Treatment of the sample: roughly ten-day PBMC culture with coronavirus spike peptide pools or control peptides (ViraFEST assay). Those CD4+ T cells from the unexposed donor predate the COVID-19 pandemic (2011-2018). Both SARS-CoV-2 S/N and four cold-coronavirus spikes were used, cells permitting, to probe CD4+ T cells of unexposed donors. Researchers used the Oncomine TCR Beta short-read assay to sequence DNA from cultured CD4+ T cells. The template was genomic DNA from cultured CD4+ T cells. TCRdb re-called the PCR reads with MiXCR, one entry per CDR3 protein. The data contain more than 6,000 distinct CDR3 sequences, approximately 33% of them singletons.

V is TRBV21-1 and J is TRBJ1-5; the table gives TRBD1 as D, unverified against the DNA. TRBV21-1 is termed a pseudogene. The sequence was obtained from a human donor in good health. The sample comprised CD4+ T cells from blood, cultured in vitro. The CDR3 DNA reads as TGTGCCAGCAGCCAGGGGGGCACCTGGGCCCAGCATTTT. Protein: CASSQGGTWAQHF.